This T cell receptor beta chain is from a study of T cells in Graves' hyperthyroidism and ophthalmopathy. Study-wide results and caveats: A median roughly six months before onset, the model predicted ophthalmopathy.

It was RNA transcripts that yielded the amplified TCR beta CDR3 regions. Using the HTBI primer set, a first-round RT-PCR was run on the TCR CDR3. TCRdb fed the multiplex PCR reads into MiXCR, producing one record per CDR3 protein. The top ten hold 3% to 4% of the sample, which has hundreds of thousands of distinct CDR3 sequences, roughly 16% seen once. There are many counts of this clonotype. As yet, its antigen is unknown. Looked up from germline, CDR1 is MDHEN and CDR2 is SYDVKM. The CDR3 totals 14 residues. V was trimmed by 6 bases and J by 0 bases, leaving 10 bases between them. The study defined stable Graves' hyperthyroidism as no ophthalmopathy progression within 18 months. Pregnant or lactating patients were excluded, as were those with uncontrolled infection or other autoimmune disease.

V gene TRBV28 combines with J gene TRBJ2-3, with D unresolved. The sequence derives from a young woman with Graves' hyperthyroidism. Sequenced input: blood. CDR3 bases: TGTGCCAGCAGCCCCTCCTTCAGCACAGATACGCAGTATTTT. Amino acid sequence: CASSPSFSTDTQYF.